Sequencing of this TCR beta chain was carried out in a study of blood T cell repertoires in COVID-19. About the study: From the United States, Italy and Spain came samples of acute and convalescent COVID-19. The analysed material was cDNA or gDNA that came from T cells, B-cell-depleted T cells, or PBMCs.

Unmatched junction bases numbered 7, after V lost 0 bases and J lost 0 bases. There are 17 residues in the CDR3. Germline CDR1 and CDR2: MNHEY and SVGEGT. Assay: immunoSEQ multiplex PCR; the TCRdb copy retains only in-frame clones and omits some. The data show about 270,000 clones, 88% seen once. Cohort allocation depended upon clinical history that participants reported. V gene TRBV6-2 or TRBV6-3 combines with J gene TRBJ1-2; 7 bases agree with TRBD1. The source of this sequence is a woman aged 35 to 49 with acute COVID-19. Material: PBMCs or T cells enriched from blood (not recorded which). CDR3 residues: CASSYSIQGTTNYGYTF. CDR3 nucleotides: TGTGCCAGCAGTTACTCGATACAGGGGACGACTAACTATGGCTACACCTTC.